One sample yielded the 2 T cell receptor beta chains listed below, sequenced in a study of blood T cell repertoires in COVID-19. The assay was immunoSEQ multiplex PCR, and TCRdb's table has in-frame clones only and misses some. Of about 250,000 clones listed, approximately 90% are singletons. The material sequenced was peripheral blood. The receptors were sampled from a man aged 30 to 45 with acute or convalescent COVID-19.

This chain connects TRBV5-1 to TRBJ1-2, with a tentative D call TRBD1 (6 bases). Trimming took off 5 bases at V and 7 bases at J, with 21 bases between the two ends. The CDR3 contains 15 residues. The germline V gene has CDR1 SGHRS and CDR2 YFSETQ. The CDR3 is CASSSSEGVLLGYTF. The CDR3 DNA is TGCGCCAGCAGTTCGTCCGAGGGGGTGTTACTTGGCTACACCTTC.

This chain links TRBV6-5 with TRBJ2-1; 9 bases line up with TRBD2. The CDR3 has 14 amino acids. Per the germline V gene, CDR1 is MNHEY and CDR2 is SVGAGI. Trimming cost V 8 bases and J 4 bases; bases outside gene matches: 6. This chain's CDR3 is CASFVAGVYNEQFF. The CDR3 DNA follows: TGTGCCAGCTTTGTAGCGGGGGTTTACAATGAGCAGTTCTTC.